Shown below are 23 T cell receptor beta chains from a single sample sequenced in a study of shared clonotypes between healthy human individuals. Using immunoSEQ multiplex PCR, the repertoire was profiled, and TCRdb retains in-frame clones only, with some absent. The sample consists of about 490,000 clones, around 80% of them appearing once. The specimen sequenced was PBMCs. All receptors derive from a woman aged 40 to 50 in good health. Some clones in this sample may be carry-over from other donors' samples.

The table lists this clone with a few counts. V gene TRBV29-1 combines with J gene TRBJ2-7; 7 positions match TRBD1. The germline gives CDR1 SQVTM, CDR2 ANQGSEA. After removal of 8 bases from V and 4 bases from J, the junction contained 8 bases not matched to a gene. CDR3 length equals 12 residues. The chain's CDR3 is CSFQGVGYEQYF. The DNA for the CDR3 is TGCAGCTTCCAGGGGGTTGGTTACGAGCAGTACTTC.

This clone was counted many times. This chain links TRBV5-1 with TRBJ1-1, with TRBD1 matching 9 bases. V dropped 3 bases and J dropped 2; count of bases not matched to a gene: 5. The CDR3 totals 15 residues. Germline V gene sequence: CDR1 SGHRS, CDR2 YFSETQ. This CDR3 is CASSSWTGDNTEAFF. The CDR3 DNA follows: TGCGCCAGCAGCTCCTGGACAGGGGATAACACTGAAGCTTTCTTT.

The chain employs TRBV7-8 and TRBJ2-1; 11 positions match TRBD1. Looked up from germline, CDR1 is SGHVS and CDR2 is FQNEAQ. Trimming at V came to 5 bases and at J to 8 bases, leaving 11 bases not matched to a gene. CDR3 length: 16 amino acids. CDR3 sequence (DNA): TGTGCCAGCAGCCCCACCCGGGACAGGGGGTACGATGAGCAGTTCTTC. This sequence encodes CASSPTRDRGYDEQFF.

The genes are TRBV5-1 and TRBJ2-3; D unclear. Germline V gives CDR1 SGHRS, CDR2 YFSETQ. This CDR3 is built from 14 residues. Trimming stripped 7 bases from V and 4 bases from J, with 16 bases between. The DNA of the CDR3 is TGCGCCAGCTCGTGGTCGGGCGGAGCAGATACGCAGTATTTT. Its protein is CASSWSGGADTQYF.

The chain couples TRBV28 to TRBJ2-4; no reliable D call. Trimming left V 2 bases short and J 0 bases short, with 5 bases between. This CDR3 contains 14 residues. From germline, CDR1 is MDHEN and CDR2 SYDVKM. CDR3 loop: CASSLGLAKNIQYF. In DNA form, the CDR3 reads TGTGCCAGCAGTTTAGGGCTAGCCAAAAACATTCAGTACTTC.

This chain connects TRBV7-8 to TRBJ2-1; D not resolved. The CDR3 is 14 residues long. Trimming shortened V by 1 base and J by 11 bases, and 15 bases separated the two germline ends. CDR1 is SGHVS, CDR2 FQNEAQ, per germline. This CDR3 is CASSLVADLGQQFF. The CDR3 DNA sequence: TGTGCCAGCAGCTTAGTGGCAGATTTGGGTCAGCAGTTCTTC. The whole variable domain, filled in from reference TRBV7-8 and TRBJ2-1, reads GAGVSQSPRYKVAKRGQDVALRCDPISGHVSLFWYQQALGQGPEFLTYFQNEAQLDKSGLPSDRFFAERPEGSVSTLKIQRTQQEDSAVYLCASSLVADLGQQFFGPGTRLTVL.

The CDR3 loop is CASSLGGAGTGELFF. The CDR3, as DNA: TGCGCCAGCAGCTTAGGAGGAGCGGGGACCGGGGAGCTGTTTTTT. The chain links TRBV5-1 to TRBJ2-2, with TRBD2 identical over 7 bases. The germline V gene has CDR1 SGHRS and CDR2 YFSETQ. The J segment lost 5 bases and the V segment lost 2 bases, leaving 6 bases of the junction unmatched. CDR3 length: 15 residues.

This chain joins TRBV19 and TRBJ1-1, with TRBD1 matching over 9 bases. V dropped 3 bases and J dropped 4; count of bases not matched to a gene: 6. The CDR3 runs to 15 residues. Germline V gene lookup returns CDR1 LNHDA and CDR2 SQIVND (reference sequence). CDR3 DNA sequence: TGTGCCAGTAGTATGGACAGGGGAGGTGGCACTGAAGCTTTCTTT. Encoded protein: CASSMDRGGGTEAFF.

V and J are TRBV6-6 and TRBJ2-3; 7 positions agree with TRBD1. The CDR3 runs 14 residues. The ends lost 6 bases at V and 2 bases at J; junction bases unmatched: 5. CDR1 is MNHNY, CDR2 SVGAGI, per germline (reference sequence). For the CDR3, the DNA is TGTGCCAGCAGGCACGACAGGGACACAGATACGCAGTATTTT. Its translation: CASRHDRDTDTQYF.

The chain carries TRBV7-2 and TRBJ2-6; D is ambiguous. The V gene lost 7 bases and the J gene lost 0 bases, with 13 bases spanning the gap. The CDR3 has 16 residues. CDR1 SGHTA and CDR2 FQGNSA come from the germline V gene. The CDR3 loop reads CASTPGLLSGANVLTF. The DNA of the CDR3 is TGTGCCAGCACCCCGGGCCTTCTCTCTGGGGCCAACGTCCTGACTTTC. The full variable domain, its missing parts supplied by reference TRBV7-2 and TRBJ2-6, is GAGVSQSPSNKVTEKGKDVELRCDPISGHTALYWYRQSLGQGLEFLIYFQGNSAPDKSGLPSDRFSAERTGGSVSTLTIQRTQQEDSAVYLCASTPGLLSGANVLTFGAGSRLTVL.

The chain recombines TRBV29-1 with TRBJ2-5, with D uncertain. The CDR3 has 10 amino acids. The V end was cut by 6 bases, the J end by 3 bases, with 5 bases between. Germline assignment: CDR1 SQVTM and CDR2 ANQGSEA. For the CDR3, the DNA is TGCAGCGTCCACGAAGAGACCCAGTACTTC. Its translation: CSVHEETQYF.

This sequence joins TRBV4-2 and TRBJ2-7; 11 bases match TRBD2. The V gene end was trimmed by 2 bases and the J gene end by 1 base; junction bases not matched to a gene: 10. The CDR3 runs to 18 residues. Germline loops: CDR1 LGHNA, CDR2 YNFKEQ. The CDR3 sequence: CASSQRSGRAGRSYEQYF. As DNA, the CDR3 is TGTGCCAGCAGCCAACGTAGCGGGAGGGCCGGGCGGTCCTACGAGCAGTACTTC.

This clone has only one observation. The chain recombines TRBV30 with TRBJ2-5; 14 nucleotides match TRBD2. J was trimmed by 7 bases and V by 5 bases; bases with no gene match: 9. CDR3 length equals 15 residues. Germline V lookup: CDR1 GTSNPN, CDR2 SVGIG (reference sequence). CDR3: CAWGPGLAGVGTQYF. The CDR3 DNA follows: TGTGCCTGGGGCCCGGGACTAGCGGGAGTTGGGACCCAGTACTTC.

The rearrangement uses TRBV6-1 and TRBJ2-3; D ambiguous. The CDR3 contains 11 residues. V lost 8 bases and J 2 bases, leaving 5 bases between the germline ends. The germline CDR1 and CDR2 sequences are MNHNS and SASEGT. Written as DNA, the CDR3 is TGTGCCAGCCACATCACAGATACGCAGTATTTT. Protein: CASHITDTQYF.

In nucleotides, the CDR3 is TGTGCCAGCAGATCCCTCACAGCCTCCTATGGCTACACCTTC. Translated: CASRSLTASYGYTF. The chain employs TRBV27 and TRBJ1-2; D call uncertain. This CDR3 region has 14 residues. Looked up from germline, CDR1 is MNHEY and CDR2 is SMNVEV (reference sequence). V lost 6 bases and J lost 4, with 15 bases in between.

This clone was counted ten times or more. The CDR3 region is CASSRDRANTGELFF. In nucleotides, the CDR3 is TGTGCCAGCAGCAGGGACAGGGCGAACACCGGGGAGCTGTTTTTT. The chain employs TRBV5-6 and TRBJ2-2, with TRBD1 matching over 9 bases. Germline-derived CDR1 and CDR2 are SGHDT and YYEEEE. J lost 0 bases, V lost 4 bases, and 1 base had no gene match. The CDR3 has 15 residues.

This chain links TRBV2 with TRBJ2-7; 9 positions agree with TRBD1. Germline values: CDR1 SNHLY, CDR2 FYNNEI. CDR3 length equals 13 residues. The junction had 5 bases not matched to a gene; V was cut back by 5 bases and J by 6 bases. CDR3 DNA: TGTGCCAGCAGTAGGGACAGGGCTGCCGAGCAGTACTTC. Translating it yields CASSRDRAAEQYF.

On this clone: A read error is possible here, since a much larger clone lies one base away. V and J are TRBV7-8 and TRBJ2-1; 9 bases line up with TRBD1. J lost 3 bases, V lost 3 bases, and 3 bases had no gene match. The CDR3 runs to 15 residues. Germline values: CDR1 SGHVS, CDR2 FQNEAQ. This CDR3 reads CASSFGTGSYNEQFF. The DNA for the CDR3 is TGTGCCAGCAGCTTTGGGACAGGGAGCTACAATGAGCAGTTCTTC. Full variable domain (rest looked up from reference TRBV7-8 and TRBJ2-1): GAGVSQSPRYKVAKRGQDVALRCDPISGHVSLFWYQQALGQGPEFLTYFQNEAQLDKSGLPSDRFFAERPEGSVSTLKIQRTQQEDSAVYLCASSFGTGSYNEQFFGPGTRLTVL.

The chain is built from TRBV6-1 and TRBJ2-5; D gene unclear. Trimming pared 1 base from V and 0 bases from J, leaving 9 bases between. CDR1 MNHNS and CDR2 SASEGT come from the germline V gene. This CDR3 has 15 amino acids. The CDR3 reads CASSEVTVYQETQYF. The CDR3 DNA reads as TGTGCCAGCAGTGAAGTGACCGTGTACCAAGAGACCCAGTACTTC.

The sample holds one count of this clone. V gene TRBV29-1 combines with J gene TRBJ2-7, with D possibly called TRBD1 or TRBD2 (6 bases each). In germline, CDR1 is SQVTM, CDR2 ANQGSEA. This CDR3 contains 13 residues. Trimming shortened V by 4 bases and J by 9 bases, and 19 bases separated the two germline ends. The chain's CDR3 is CSVAHQGTGGQYF. The CDR3 bases are TGCAGCGTTGCTCATCAGGGGACTGGAGGGCAGTACTTC.

The rearrangement links TRBV5-1 to TRBJ1-3, with D maybe TRBD1 (6 bases). The length of the CDR3 is 15 residues. The V gene's germline CDR1 is SGHRS and CDR2 YFSETQ. Trimming stripped 7 bases from V and 0 bases from J, with 14 bases between. For the CDR3, the DNA is TGCGCCAGCTCATCAGGGGAATTCTCTGGAAACACCATATATTTT. It encodes CASSSGEFSGNTIYF.

The J gene is TRBJ1-5, the V gene TRBV27; TRBD1 matches at 7 bases. Unmatched junction bases numbered 3, after V lost 3 bases and J lost 4 bases. The CDR3 consists of 14 residues. Germline V gives CDR1 MNHEY, CDR2 SMNVEV (reference sequence). In DNA, the CDR3 is TGTGCCAGCAGTTTCCAGGGGGGGAATCAGCCCCAGCATTTT. Its translation is CASSFQGGNQPQHF.

The V and J genes are TRBV4-2 and TRBJ2-3, with D possibly TRBD2 on 5 matching bases. The CDR3 spans 14 residues. Between the trimmed V and J ends, which lost 6 bases and 1 base, there was a span of 11 bases. The V gene's germline CDR1 is LGHNA and CDR2 YNFKEQ. CDR3 protein: CASREGSGTDTQYF. The CDR3 DNA is TGTGCCAGCAGAGAAGGGAGTGGCACAGATACGCAGTATTTT.